The 28 T cell receptor beta chains given below trace back to one sample, sequenced in a study of T cells in Graves' hyperthyroidism and ophthalmopathy. The source material, RNA transcripts, was used to amplify TCR beta CDR3 regions. In the first-round RT-PCR of the TCR CDR3, the HTBI primer set was used. MiXCR, applied by TCRdb to the multiplex PCR reads, yields one record per CDR3 protein. This sample carries approximately 480,000 distinct CDR3 sequences, 20% to 25% of them seen once, and the ten largest clones take around a quarter. The sample taken for sequencing was blood. These receptor sequences come from a man aged 18-30 years with Graves' hyperthyroidism.

This clonotype has a handful of counts. The V and J genes are TRBV4-1 and TRBJ2-2; D may correspond to TRBD1 or TRBD2 (5 bases each). CDR3 length equals 18 residues. V lost 1 base and J 1 base, leaving 16 bases between the germline ends. Germline assignment: CDR1 MGHRA and CDR2 YSYEKL. CDR3 sequence reads: CASSQVRTGTVNTGELFF. CDR3 nucleotides: TGCGCCAGCAGCCAAGTTAGAACCGGGACGGTGAACACCGGGGAGCTGTTTTTT.

The chain combines TRBV10-2 with TRBJ1-6; D is possibly TRBD1 (5 bases). The CDR3 has 18 residues. V was pared by 2 bases and J by 5 bases, with 19 bases between. CDR1 is WSHSY, CDR2 SAAADI, per germline. CDR3 sequence (DNA): TGCGCCAGCAGTGAGGGCCCTGTAGGGGTAGGGGATAATTCACCCCTCCACTTT. Its protein product is CASSEGPVGVGDNSPLHF.

The chain couples TRBV12-3 or TRBV12-4 to TRBJ1-1; D unclear. The CDR3 is made up of 14 amino acids. Trimming cost V 0 bases and J 4 bases, with 9 bases left between them. CDR3 residues: CASSLARAATEAFF. Here the CDR3 DNA reads TGTGCCAGCAGTTTAGCCCGGGCAGCCACTGAAGCTTTCTTT.

Turning to this clonotype: A much bigger clone sits one base away, suggesting this may be a read error. The chain links TRBV20-1 to TRBJ1-5; TRBD1 might be the D (5 bases). The CDR3 is 15 residues long. Germline CDR1 DFQATT, CDR2 SNEGSKA (reference sequence). The DNA for the CDR3 is TGCAGTGCTCAACCCCGGGGTATGGACAATCAGCCCCATCATTTT. Translating gives CSAQPRGMDNQPHHF.

Only a few counts were recorded for this clonotype. The rearrangement joins TRBV6-1 to TRBJ1-2; possibly TRBD1 for D (5 bases). V was cut by 8 bases and J by 2 bases, with 15 bases left in between. The germline V gene has CDR1 MNHNS and CDR2 SASEGT. CDR3 length: 14 residues. DNA for the CDR3: TGTGCCAGCGGGGCGACAGTTACCAACTATGGCTACACCTTC. Its translation is CASGATVTNYGYTF.

This clonotype was recorded at least ten times. V is TRBV10-3 and J is TRBJ1-2; D is unclear. Germline lookup yields CDR1 ENHRY and CDR2 SYGVKD. CDR3 size: 12 residues. Trimming removed 3 bases from V and 1 base from J, with 3 bases in between. CDR3 in DNA: TGTGCCATCAGTGATAATAACTATGGCTACACCTTC. Translation gives CAISDNNYGYTF.

V and J are TRBV27 and TRBJ2-7; D is unclear. CDR1 and CDR2 (germline): MNHEY, SMNVEV (reference sequence). The CDR3 extends over 12 amino acids. Between the trimmed V and J ends, which lost 3 bases and 6 bases, there was a span of 9 bases. CDR3 in amino acids: CASSLVILEQYF. The DNA for the CDR3 is TGTGCCAGCAGTTTGGTAATCCTCGAGCAGTACTTC.

This clonotype was counted only a few times. This sequence joins TRBV6-2 or TRBV6-3 and TRBJ2-5, with a tentative D call TRBD1 (7 bases). The V end was cut by 2 bases, the J end by 4 bases, with 17 bases between. CDR1 is MNHEY, CDR2 SVGEGT, per germline. The CDR3 extends over 16 amino acids. The CDR3 bases are TGTGCCAGCAGTTACCAAGATAGACAGGGAGGAGAGACCCAGTACTTC. Protein sequence: CASSYQDRQGGETQYF.

This clonotype was observed at least ten times. The genes are TRBV19 and TRBJ1-1; 9 nucleotides match TRBD1. This CDR3 is 13 amino acids long. Trimming removed 3 bases from V and 10 bases from J; junction bases left unmatched: 6. Germline CDR1 and CDR2: LNHDA and SQIVND (reference sequence). CDR3 bases: TGTGCCAGTAGTATGGGGCCGGGACAGGGAGCTTTCTTT. Translation: CASSMGPGQGAFF. The complete variable domain, with remaining parts taken from reference TRBV19 and TRBJ1-1, reads DGGITQSPKYLFRKEGQNVTLSCEQNLNHDAMYWYRQDPGQGLRLIYYSQIVNDFQKGDIAEGYSVSREKKESFPLTVTSAQKNPTAFYLCASSMGPGQGAFFGQGTRLTVV.

The genes are TRBV29-1 and TRBJ2-2; D uncertain. Germline lookup yields CDR1 SQVTM and CDR2 ANQGSEA. The ends were cut back, 3 bases at V and 0 bases at J, with 5 bases in the middle. The CDR3 is 13 amino acids. DNA for the CDR3: TGCAGCGTTGACGATTCGAACACCGGGGAGCTGTTTTTT. Translating it yields CSVDDSNTGELFF.

The chain uses TRBV2 and TRBJ1-1; unclear D gene. CDR3 length equals 13 residues. Germline CDR1 and CDR2: SNHLY and FYNNEI. The germline V and J ends were trimmed by 8 bases and 1 base, with 11 bases remaining between them. Here the CDR3 DNA reads TGTGCCAGCGCGAGGGTTCCGAACACTGAAGCTTTCTTT. Translating gives CASARVPNTEAFF. Based on the CDR3 plus reference TRBV2 and TRBJ1-1, the full variable domain is EPEVTQTPSHQVTQMGQEVILRCVPISNHLYFYWYRQILGQKVEFLVSFYNNEISEKSEIFDDQFSVERPDGSNFTLKIRSTKLEDSAMYFCASARVPNTEAFFGQGTRLTVV.

J is TRBJ2-7 and V is TRBV6-1; 9 bases align to TRBD2. The J segment lost 2 bases and the V segment lost 6 bases, leaving 5 bases of the junction unmatched. Germline CDR1 and CDR2: MNHNS and SASEGT. The CDR3 totals 14 residues. CDR3 DNA: TGTGCCAGCAGAAGACTAGCGGATACCTACGAGCAGTACTTC. Translated: CASRRLADTYEQYF.

This clonotype showed up many times. The rearrangement links TRBV19 to TRBJ1-1; D is perhaps TRBD1 (6 bases). The CDR3 extends over 14 amino acids. Germline-derived CDR1 and CDR2 are LNHDA and SQIVND (reference sequence). V shed 6 bases and J shed 4 bases, with 15 bases lying between them. In DNA, the CDR3 is TGTGCCAGTAGGCAGGGGATTTTGGGCACTGAAGCTTTCTTT. Translation: CASRQGILGTEAFF.

This chain joins TRBV12-3 or TRBV12-4 and TRBJ2-7; D unresolved. V was cut by 2 bases and J by 2 bases, with 10 bases left in between. The CDR3 is made up of 14 amino acids. The CDR3 region has the DNA TGTGCCAGCAGTTTATTTGCAGGTACCTACGAGCAGTACTTC. It codes for CASSLFAGTYEQYF.

The J gene is TRBJ2-7, the V gene TRBV6-1; 10 bases fit TRBD2. The V gene end was trimmed by 0 bases and the J gene end by 2 bases; junction bases not matched to a gene: 4. The V gene's germline CDR1 is MNHNS and CDR2 SASEGT. This CDR3 has 16 amino acids. The CDR3 DNA is TGTGCCAGCAGTGAAGCGAAACTAGCGGGACCCTACGAGCAGTACTTC. Its protein product is CASSEAKLAGPYEQYF.

In its sample, this clonotype was seen many times. The chain combines TRBV2 with TRBJ2-7, with a possible D match to TRBD2 (7 bases). Between the trimmed V and J ends, which lost 7 bases and 3 bases, there was a span of 13 bases. The germline V gene encodes CDR1 SNHLY and CDR2 FYNNEI. The CDR3 loop spans 13 amino acids. The CDR3 DNA follows: TGTGCCAGCACCAAGGGGGGGCACTACGAGCAGTACTTC. Its translation is CASTKGGHYEQYF.

Turning to this clonotype: A much larger clone differs from this one at a single base, so this may be a read error. V is TRBV28 and J is TRBJ1-1; D might be TRBD1 (5 bases). Germline CDR1 and CDR2: MDHEN and SYDVKM. CDR3 size: 16 residues. The CDR3, as DNA: TGTGCCAGCTTGCAATCCGCCGGACATCGGAACACTGAAACTTTCTTT. It translates to CASLQSAGHRNTETFF.

This clonotype was detected many times. The chain employs TRBV18 and TRBJ2-5, with D uncertain. This CDR3 contains 14 residues. Germline V CDR1 and CDR2: KGHSH, LQKENI. Trimming removed 4 bases at V and 7 bases at J, with 16 bases between. CDR3 DNA: TGTGCCAGCTCACTCAACGGGCAGGCCGGGACCCAGTACTTC. It translates to CASSLNGQAGTQYF. The variable domain in full, completed from reference TRBV18 and TRBJ2-5, reads NAGVMQNPRHLVRRRGQEARLRCSPMKGHSHVYWYRQLPEEGLKFMVYLQKENIIDESGMPKERFSAEFPKEGPSILRIQQVVRGDSAAYFCASSLNGQAGTQYFGPGTRLLVL.

The table lists this clonotype with many counts. This chain joins TRBV6-5 and TRBJ2-7, with D perhaps assigned TRBD1 or TRBD2 (5 bases each). V was cut by 3 bases and J by 2 bases, with 11 bases left in between. Looked up from germline, CDR1 is MNHEY and CDR2 is SVGAGI. CDR3 length: 14 amino acids. The CDR3 loop is CASSYRDGPYEQYF. The CDR3 region has the DNA TGTGCCAGCAGTTATCGGGACGGTCCCTACGAGCAGTACTTC.

The V and J genes are TRBV6-2 or TRBV6-3 and TRBJ2-5; D call uncertain. Germline loops: CDR1 MNHEY, CDR2 SVGEGT. This CDR3 contains 14 residues. Between the trimmed V and J ends, which lost 4 bases and 0 bases, there was a span of 9 bases. The CDR3 region has the DNA TGTGCCAGCAGTTTCCCGATGTACCAAGAGACCCAGTACTTC. The encoded protein is CASSFPMYQETQYF.

This clonotype has at least ten counts. The chain couples TRBV28 to TRBJ2-5, with 8 nucleotides matching TRBD1. The CDR3 consists of 18 residues. Trimming cost V 6 bases and J 2 bases; bases outside gene matches: 17. Germline V gene lookup returns CDR1 MDHEN and CDR2 SYDVKM. CDR3 coding DNA: TGTGCCAGCAGCCCTCGGTCTGCGGGGACAGGAGCTCAAGAGACCCAGTACTTC. As protein: CASSPRSAGTGAQETQYF. The whole variable domain, filled in from reference TRBV28 and TRBJ2-5, reads DVKVTQSSRYLVKRTGEKVFLECVQDMDHENMFWYRQDPGLGLRLIYFSYDVKMKEKGDIPEGYSVSREKKERFSLILESASTNQTSMYLCASSPRSAGTGAQETQYFGPGTRLLVL.

The table lists this clonotype with many counts. The chain employs TRBV11-2 and TRBJ1-1, with TRBD1 identical over 7 bases. The CDR3 extends over 15 amino acids. Germline loops: CDR1 SGHAT, CDR2 FQNNGV. V trimming: 4 bases; J trimming: 0 bases; junction bases outside the gene matches: 5. The CDR3 here is CASSSGQYLNTEAFF. The CDR3 nucleotides are TGTGCCAGCAGCTCGGGACAGTATTTGAACACTGAAGCTTTCTTT.

This clonotype was seen many times. The chain links TRBV6-1 to TRBJ1-5, with D perhaps matching TRBD1 (5 bases). The germline V gene encodes CDR1 MNHNS and CDR2 SASEGT. This CDR3 spans 17 amino acids. The V end was cut by 4 bases, the J end by 1 base, with 17 bases between. The CDR3 loop is CASSADPGGYSNQPQHF. Here the CDR3 DNA reads TGTGCCAGCAGTGCCGATCCTGGGGGATACAGCAATCAGCCCCAGCATTTT.

Concerning this clonotype: A much larger clonotype is one base distant, so this may be a read error. This rearrangement joins TRBV5-1 to TRBJ1-3, with 8 positions matching TRBD1. The CDR3 has 14 amino acids. In germline, CDR1 is SGHRS, CDR2 YFSETQ. The CDR3 sequence: CACSWTGTGNTIYF. CDR3 coding DNA: TGCGCCTGCAGCTGGACAGGGACTGGAAACACCATATATTTT.

This clonotype was counted at least ten times. V and J are TRBV28 and TRBJ2-7; 7 nucleotides align to TRBD1. Germline V gene data show CDR1 as MDHEN and CDR2 as SYDVKM. The junction had 10 bases not matched to a gene; V was cut back by 5 bases and J by 3 bases. The CDR3 runs to 15 residues. CDR3 nucleotides: TGTGCCAGCAGTGGAAAGGGACAGATAGTCTACGAGCAGTACTTC. Protein: CASSGKGQIVYEQYF.

This clonotype was counted many times. The gene calls are TRBV2 and TRBJ1-2; D gene unclear. Between the trimmed V and J ends, which lost 8 bases and 2 bases, there was a span of 15 bases. This CDR3 comprises 14 residues. The V gene's germline CDR1 is SNHLY and CDR2 FYNNEI. The CDR3 coding sequence is TGTGCCAGCTTGCAGGACGTATTCAACTATGGCTACACCTTC. Its protein product is CASLQDVFNYGYTF.

This clonotype was observed at least ten times. The chain joins TRBV6-4 to TRBJ2-7, with 14 bases identical to TRBD2. This CDR3 region has 17 residues. The V gene's germline CDR1 is MRHNA and CDR2 SNTAGT. J was trimmed by 4 bases and V by 7 bases; bases with no gene match: 12. CDR3: CASMSSWGLAGDYEQYF. The CDR3 coding sequence is TGTGCCAGCATGTCTTCCTGGGGACTAGCGGGGGATTACGAGCAGTACTTC.

This clonotype appeared many times. A read error may produce the germline difference seen at one junction end. V is TRBV2 and J is TRBJ2-2, with TRBD2 matching over 8 bases. The CDR3 runs 14 residues. Germline-derived CDR1 and CDR2 are SNHLY and FYNNEI. In DNA, the CDR3 is TGTGCCAGCATTGAAGCGGGAGTCACCGGGGAGCTGTTTTTT. As protein: CASIEAGVTGELFF.